A selection of T cell receptor beta chains follows, all from one sample in a study of shared clonotypes between healthy human individuals. Using immunoSEQ multiplex PCR, the repertoire was profiled, and TCRdb retains in-frame clones only, with some absent. Among 2 million to 3 million clones listed, approximately 93% were seen once. Specimen: naive CD4+ T cells from PBMCs. These receptors originate from a man aged 18-30 years in good health. Some clones in this sample may be carry-over from other donors' samples. Each CDR3 is given with its conserved first and last residue. A D gene is named only where the DNA matches it firmly. Where a row states a size, it is once, few, many or the class of an expanded clone; other rows omit it.

V: TRBV28
size: -
D: -
J: TRBJ2-7
CDR3: CATNQGFYEQYF
DNA: TGTGCCACCAACCAGGGGTTCTACGAGCAGTACTTC

V: TRBV30
size: -
D: -
J: TRBJ1-5
CDR3: CAWSRSLGQPQHF
DNA: TGTGCCTGGAGTCGGTCTCTCGGGCAGCCCCAGCATTTT

V: TRBV10-3
size: -
D: -
J: TRBJ2-1
CDR3: CAIRDGSSYNEQFF
DNA: TGTGCCATCAGGGACGGGAGCTCCTACAATGAGCAGTTCTTC

V: TRBV14
size: -
D: -
J: TRBJ2-4
CDR3: CASSQVFRASIQYF
DNA: TGTGCCAGCAGCCAAGTTTTCAGGGCTAGCATTCAGTACTTC

V: TRBV6-5
size: -
D: -
J: TRBJ1-3
CDR3: CASRRVDGNTIYF
DNA: TGTGCCAGCAGGAGGGTGGATGGAAACACCATATATTTT

V: TRBV5-4
size: -
D: -
J: TRBJ1-1
CDR3: CASSSQRWRTEAFF
DNA: TGTGCCAGCAGCTCCCAGCGGTGGCGGACTGAAGCTTTCTTT

V: TRBV28
size: -
D: -
J: TRBJ2-4
CDR3: CASTNEHIQYF
DNA: TGTGCCAGTACGAACGAACACATTCAGTACTTC

V: TRBV18
size: -
D: -
J: TRBJ1-5
CDR3: CASSRGLAASNQPQHF
DNA: TGTGCCAGCTCACGGGGACTGGCAGCAAGCAATCAGCCCCAGCATTTT

V: TRBV7-3
size: -
D: -
J: TRBJ2-2
CDR3: CASRSSGNTGELFF
DNA: TGTGCCAGCCGTTCATCGGGGAACACCGGGGAGCTGTTTTTT

V: TRBV2
size: -
D: -
J: TRBJ2-5
CDR3: CASREPGSQETQYF
DNA: TGTGCCAGCAGGGAGCCGGGCAGTCAAGAGACCCAGTACTTC

V: TRBV9
size: -
D: -
J: TRBJ1-2
CDR3: CASSALSSNYGYTF
DNA: TGTGCCAGCAGCGCCTTGAGTTCTAACTATGGCTACACCTTC

V: TRBV6-1
size: -
D: -
J: TRBJ2-7
CDR3: CASSAGPRGAGVPWEQYF
DNA: TGTGCCAGCAGTGCCGGGCCGAGGGGGGCGGGGGTCCCTTGGGAGCAGTACTTC

V: TRBV2
size: -
D: -
J: TRBJ1-1
CDR3: CARAPAEAFF
DNA: TGTGCCAGGGCCCCGGCTGAAGCTTTCTTT

V: TRBV7-6
size: -
D: -
J: TRBJ2-7
CDR3: CASSTYSGTKSSYEQYF
DNA: TGTGCCAGCAGCACTTACTCCGGGACCAAGAGCTCCTACGAGCAGTACTTC

V: TRBV6-6
size: -
D: -
J: TRBJ1-1
CDR3: CASSEGITPAFF
DNA: TGTGCCAGCAGTGAGGGGATCACGCCGGCTTTCTTT

V: TRBV7-4
size: -
D: -
J: TRBJ2-2
CDR3: CASSLASYSGELFF
DNA: TGTGCCAGCAGCTTGGCTAGCTATAGCGGGGAGCTGTTTTTT

V: TRBV27
size: once
D: TRBD2
J: TRBJ2-1
CDR3: CAVRTRAYNEQFF
DNA: TGTGCCGTCAGGACTAGAGCCTACAATGAGCAGTTCTTC

V: TRBV29-1
size: -
D: -
J: TRBJ2-2
CDR3: CSVDRAGTGELFF
DNA: TGCAGCGTTGATAGGGCAGGCACCGGGGAGCTGTTTTTT

V: TRBV4-1
size: -
D: -
J: TRBJ2-2
CDR3: CASSQGVGTPKPTGELFF
DNA: TGCGCCAGCAGCCAAGGGGTAGGCACCCCCAAGCCAACCGGGGAGCTGTTTTTT

V: TRBV28
size: -
D: -
J: TRBJ1-1
CDR3: CASSLYFRGTEAFF
DNA: TGTGCCAGCAGTCTCTATTTCAGGGGCACTGAAGCTTTCTTT

V: TRBV30
size: -
D: TRBD1
J: TRBJ1-3
CDR3: CAWSVAGGPLGNTIYF
DNA: TGTGCCTGGAGTGTGGCAGGGGGGCCCCTTGGAAACACCATATATTTT

V: TRBV7-9
size: -
D: -
J: TRBJ2-7
CDR3: CASSRARGGGRYEQYF
DNA: TGTGCCAGCAGCCGGGCCCGGGGAGGGGGCCGCTACGAGCAGTACTTC

V: TRBV5-6
size: -
D: -
J: TRBJ2-3
CDR3: CASSFSGTDTQYF
DNA: TGTGCCAGCAGCTTTTCCGGCACAGATACGCAGTATTTT

V: TRBV28
size: -
D: -
J: TRBJ1-5
CDR3: CAISSSPDPQHF
DNA: TGTGCCATCTCCTCATCGCCGGACCCCCAGCATTTT

V: TRBV7-9
size: -
D: -
J: TRBJ2-1
CDR3: CASSLVRGSSYNEQFF
DNA: TGTGCCAGCAGCTTAGTTAGGGGTAGCTCCTACAATGAGCAGTTCTTC

V: TRBV5-4
size: -
D: TRBD2
J: TRBJ2-7
CDR3: CASSPPGTSGYEQYF
DNA: TGTGCCAGCAGCCCACCCGGGACTAGCGGCTACGAGCAGTACTTC

V: TRBV27
size: -
D: TRBD1
J: TRBJ2-6
CDR3: CASGRTGQSGANVLTF
DNA: TGTGCCAGCGGGCGGACAGGCCAGTCTGGGGCCAACGTCCTGACTTTC

V: TRBV5-1
size: -
D: -
J: TRBJ2-7
CDR3: CASSLALANEQYF
DNA: TGCGCCAGCAGCTTGGCCCTAGCGAACGAGCAGTACTTC

V: TRBV5-4
size: once
D: TRBD1
J: TRBJ2-2
CDR3: CASSIPGTGNTGELFF
DNA: TGTGCCAGCAGCATACCCGGGACAGGGAACACCGGGGAGCTGTTTTTT

V: TRBV21-1
size: -
D: -
J: TRBJ1-5
CDR3: CASSKVPRPTVNQPQHF
DNA: TGTGCCAGCAGCAAAGTCCCTAGACCGACTGTTAATCAGCCCCAGCATTTT

V: TRBV5-4
size: -
D: -
J: TRBJ2-5
CDR3: CASSLKGAKTQYF
DNA: TGTGCCAGCAGCTTGAAGGGCGCCAAGACCCAGTACTTC

V: TRBV19
size: -
D: -
J: TRBJ2-6
CDR3: CASSHWSSSGANVLTF
DNA: TGTGCCAGTAGTCACTGGTCAAGCTCTGGGGCCAACGTCCTGACTTTC

V: TRBV18
size: -
D: -
J: TRBJ2-5
CDR3: CASSPDGGAETQYF
DNA: TGTGCCAGCTCACCAGATGGGGGTGCGGAGACCCAGTACTTC

V: TRBV5-1
size: once
D: -
J: TRBJ2-1
CDR3: CASSLVRQSYNEQFF
DNA: TGCGCCAGCAGCTTGGTCAGGCAAAGCTACAATGAGCAGTTCTTC

V: TRBV15
size: -
D: -
J: TRBJ2-7
CDR3: CATSRGRIQYF
DNA: TGTGCCACCAGCAGAGGCAGGATCCAGTACTTC

V: TRBV19
size: once
D: -
J: TRBJ1-1
CDR3: CASSPPGQANTEAFF
DNA: TGTGCCAGTAGCCCCCCGGGACAAGCGAACACTGAAGCTTTCTTT

V: TRBV28
size: -
D: -
J: TRBJ2-5
CDR3: CASSLGNRVGETQYF
DNA: TGTGCCAGCAGTTTAGGAAACAGGGTGGGAGAGACCCAGTACTTC

V: TRBV10-3
size: -
D: TRBD1
J: TRBJ1-1
CDR3: CAISVTGTGEAFF
DNA: TGTGCCATCAGTGTGACCGGGACAGGTGAAGCTTTCTTT

V: TRBV28
size: -
D: -
J: TRBJ1-2
CDR3: CASSPPSWGPSNYGYTF
DNA: TGTGCCAGCAGTCCGCCCAGCTGGGGGCCCTCCAACTATGGCTACACCTTC

V: TRBV5-1
size: once
D: TRBD1
J: TRBJ1-3
CDR3: CASSLRQGAPGNTIYF
DNA: TGCGCCAGCAGCTTAAGACAGGGGGCGCCTGGAAACACCATATATTTT

V: TRBV27
size: -
D: TRBD1
J: TRBJ1-2
CDR3: CASSPDRGRANYGYTF
DNA: TGTGCCAGCAGTCCAGACAGGGGGCGAGCTAACTATGGCTACACCTTC